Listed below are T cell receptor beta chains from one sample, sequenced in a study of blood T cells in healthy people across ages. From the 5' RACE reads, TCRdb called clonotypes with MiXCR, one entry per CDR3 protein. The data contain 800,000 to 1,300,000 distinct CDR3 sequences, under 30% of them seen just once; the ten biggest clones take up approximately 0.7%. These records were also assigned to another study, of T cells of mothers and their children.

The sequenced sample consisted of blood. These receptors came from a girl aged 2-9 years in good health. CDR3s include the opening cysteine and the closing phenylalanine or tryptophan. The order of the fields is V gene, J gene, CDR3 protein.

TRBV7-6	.	CASSLFSGNGYEQYF
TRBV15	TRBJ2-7	CATSRAERGCEQYF
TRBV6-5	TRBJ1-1	CASSYSLTAITEAFF
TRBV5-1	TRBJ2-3	CASSLGPSGASTDTQYF
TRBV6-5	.	CASSPPGSTYEQYF
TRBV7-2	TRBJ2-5	CASSLRGTSVYQETQYF
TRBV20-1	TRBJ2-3	CSATRLAITSSTDTQYF
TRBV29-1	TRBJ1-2	CSVEDPIPRSYGYTF
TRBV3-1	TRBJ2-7	CASSRSPVSSYEQYF
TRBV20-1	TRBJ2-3	CSATGTSGGDTQYF
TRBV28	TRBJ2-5	CASSFSLILYF
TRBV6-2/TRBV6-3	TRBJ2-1	CASSPPLETTHSSYNEQFF
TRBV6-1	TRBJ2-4	CASSDLPGQGTLLAKNIQYF
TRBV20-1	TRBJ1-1	CSARLGQGAMNTEAFF
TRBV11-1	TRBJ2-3	CASSHGTGELDTQYF
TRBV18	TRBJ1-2	CASSPRGVDYGYTF
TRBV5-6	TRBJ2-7	CASSRPTLGVTHEQYF
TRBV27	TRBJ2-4	CASSLHPKNIQYF
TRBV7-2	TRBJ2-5	CASSPSVREQYF
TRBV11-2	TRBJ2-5	CASSLALGGGYVTQYF